This entry lists 11 T cell receptor beta chains sequenced from one sample in a study of regulatory T cells in long-lasting Graves disease. Described time point: persistent/refractory GD, antithyroid drugs over 5 years with positive TRAb. The authors made the TCR library using RNA they extracted from PBMCs. According to the study, TCR beta libraries were built with iRepertoire HTBI primers and CDR3-region Arm-PCR. TCRdb re-derived calls from the multiplex PCR reads in MiXCR, one entry per CDR3 protein. The repertoire holds hundreds of thousands of distinct CDR3 sequences, with around 32% as singletons. Sample: peripheral blood mononuclear cells (PBMCs), taken when the disease was refractory, from a patient treated with antithyroid drugs. The receptor source for this set is a female donor with Graves disease.

The chain employs TRBV7-9 and TRBJ2-7, with a possible D match to TRBD2 (5 bases). The CDR3 runs 15 residues. Per germline, CDR1 SEHNR and CDR2 FQNEAQ (reference sequence). Trimming stripped 5 bases from V and 9 bases from J, with 23 bases between. The CDR3 region is CASSPSGVIGEGQYF. The CDR3 nucleotides read TGTGCCAGCAGCCCCTCCGGGGTTATTGGGGAAGGGCAGTACTTC. The variable domain in full, with the rest retrieved from reference TRBV7-9 and TRBJ2-7, is DTGVSQNPRHKITKRGQNVTFRCDPISEHNRLYWYRQTLGQGPEFLTYFQNEAQLEKSRLLSDRFSAERPKGSFSTLEIQRTEQGDSAMYLCASSPSGVIGEGQYFGPGTRLTVT.

Worth noting for this clonotype: One end of the junction fails to match germline, which may point to a read error. The chain employs TRBV6-2 or TRBV6-3 and TRBJ1-2, with D possibly being TRBD1 (5 bases). Germline V gives CDR1 MNHEY, CDR2 SVGEGT. This CDR3 spans 13 amino acids. CDR3 sequence reads: CASSHSGRQGYTF. CDR3 in DNA: TGTGCCAGCAGTCACTCAGGGCGGCAGGGCTACACCTTC.

V gene TRBV29-1 combines with J gene TRBJ1-3; tentative D call: TRBD1 (5 bases). Between the trimmed V and J ends, which lost 6 bases and 4 bases, there was a span of 13 bases. The CDR3 sequence is 13 residues long. Germline V gene sequence: CDR1 SQVTM, CDR2 ANQGSEA. The CDR3 is CSVQVGGGNTIYF. As DNA, the CDR3 is TGCAGCGTCCAAGTCGGGGGGGGAAACACCATATATTTT.

The J gene is TRBJ2-3, the V gene TRBV10-3; 8 nucleotides match TRBD2. CDR3 length: 17 amino acids. From germline, CDR1 is ENHRY and CDR2 SYGVKD. The V and J ends lost 0 bases and 0 bases, in that order; junction bases with no gene match: 5. The CDR3 is CAISESLRGASTDTQYF. The CDR3 bases are TGTGCCATCAGTGAGTCGTTGCGGGGGGCAAGCACAGATACGCAGTATTTT.

This clonotype was recorded many times. The DNA of the CDR3 is TGTGCCAGCAGCCCGATACCGGACAGGCAGAACACTGAAGCTTTCTTT. Translating it yields CASSPIPDRQNTEAFF. The chain employs TRBV5-6 and TRBJ1-1; 7 bases align to TRBD1. Germline trimming cut 4 bases from V and 1 base from J; bases unmatched to any gene: 10. The CDR3 covers 16 residues. Looked up from germline, CDR1 is SGHDT and CDR2 is YYEEEE.

This clonotype was found a few times. The chain is built from TRBV12-3 or TRBV12-4 and TRBJ2-7; D possibly uses TRBD1 or TRBD2 (5 bases each). CDR3 size: 15 residues. Trimming took 4 bases from V and 3 from J, leaving 16 bases between them. CDR3 in amino acids: CASSWDPSNRYEQYF. As DNA, the CDR3 is TGTGCCAGCAGTTGGGACCCCTCCAACCGCTACGAGCAGTACTTC.

V usage is TRBV19 and J usage is TRBJ1-2; D possibly corresponds to TRBD1 (5 bases). Germline-derived CDR1 and CDR2 are LNHDA and SQIVND (reference sequence). With 6 bases removed from V and 4 bases from J, the gap between germline ends came to 12 bases. The CDR3 has 13 residues. The CDR3: CASRARGGYGYTF. CDR3 sequence (DNA): TGTGCCAGTAGGGCGAGGGGCGGCTATGGCTACACCTTC.

This clonotype was recorded a few times. This chain links TRBV6-1 with TRBJ1-1; a weak D match, TRBD1 (5 bases). The V end lost 4 bases, the J end lost 5 bases, and 11 bases lay between the germline ends. Germline V gene data show CDR1 as MNHNS and CDR2 as SASEGT. The CDR3 contains 13 residues. Here the CDR3 DNA reads TGTGCCAGCAGTGGTCAGTGGGGGACTGAAGCTTTCTTT. This translates into CASSGQWGTEAFF.

In this sample, this clonotype turned up once. The J gene is TRBJ1-4, the V gene TRBV19; no definite D call. V was shortened by 7 bases and J by 4 bases, with 4 bases between the two germline ends. CDR3 length: 11 residues. CDR1 is LNHDA, CDR2 SQIVND, per germline (reference sequence). Written as DNA, the CDR3 is TGTGCCAGTACTTATAATGAAAAACTGTTTTTT. Residues: CASTYNEKLFF.

The chain employs TRBV5-1 and TRBJ2-7; TRBD1 aligns across 7 bases. V shed 2 bases and J 0 bases; nucleotides not matched to a gene: 8. CDR3 length: 16 residues. Germline V CDR1 and CDR2: SGHRS, YFSETQ. The CDR3 DNA reads TGCGCCAGCAGCTTCTCTGGGACAGCCCCCTCCTACGAGCAGTACTTC. Protein sequence: CASSFSGTAPSYEQYF.

The chain employs TRBV5-1 and TRBJ1-4, with a weak D call TRBD1 (5 bases). CDR3 length: 14 amino acids. V was trimmed by 2 bases and J by 8 bases, leaving 13 bases between them. Germline lookup yields CDR1 SGHRS and CDR2 YFSETQ. The DNA for the CDR3 is TGCGCCAGCAGCTTAGATCCGGGACGAGAAAAACTGTTTTTT. Protein product: CASSLDPGREKLFF.